Shown below are 15 T cell receptor beta chains from a single sample sequenced in a study of a mutant IDH1 vaccine in newly diagnosed glioma. As to time point: baseline, week 1 (first vaccination visit). Treatment specified: pre-vaccination baseline after standard-of-care therapy. The method was immunoSEQ multiplex PCR; TCRdb's version includes in-frame clones alone and lacks a portion of them. The table includes around 64,000 clones, around four fifths detected once. The sequencing used peripheral blood mononuclear cells (PBMCs), collected from a glioma patient treated with radiotherapy, temozolomide or both. The receptors were sampled from a woman under 30 with glioma. Some clones in this sample may be carry-over from other donors' samples.

The chain links TRBV28 to TRBJ1-2; TRBD1 matches at 7 bases. Looked up from germline, CDR1 is MDHEN and CDR2 is SYDVKM. The CDR3 has 9 amino acids. CDR3 DNA sequence: TGTGCAGGGGGCGACGGCTACACCTTC. It is translated as CAGGDGYTF.

The rearrangement joins TRBV7-9 to TRBJ1-5; no clear D gene. This CDR3 region has 16 residues. Germline values: CDR1 SEHNR, CDR2 FQNEAQ (reference sequence). V gave up 5 bases and J gave up 2 bases, with 16 bases separating them. CDR3: CASSPDPGFRNQPQHF. DNA for the CDR3: TGTGCCAGCAGCCCCGACCCGGGATTTCGCAATCAGCCCCAGCATTTT.

The chain uses TRBV7-2 and TRBJ2-3; D may be TRBD1 or TRBD2 (5 bases each). The CDR3 totals 15 residues. Per the germline V gene, CDR1 is SGHTA and CDR2 is FQGNSA. With 3 bases removed from V and 15 bases from J, the gap between germline ends came to 25 bases. Here the CDR3 reads CASSFGPSASLRGYF. In DNA form, the CDR3 reads TGTGCCAGCAGCTTCGGCCCCTCCGCTAGCCTAAGGGGCTATTTT.

The chain links TRBV5-1 to TRBJ1-1; no clear D gene. The germline V and J ends were trimmed by 1 base and 0 bases, with 10 bases remaining between them. The V gene's germline CDR1 is SGHRS and CDR2 YFSETQ. The CDR3 has 15 residues. CDR3 in DNA: TGCGCCAGCAGCTTGACCCTGTCCATGAACACTGAAGCTTTCTTT. Residues: CASSLTLSMNTEAFF.

The gene calls are TRBV6-1 and TRBJ1-5; the D is unclear. V was clipped by 1 base and J by 8 bases, with 24 bases between them. CDR1 and CDR2 from the germline V gene are MNHNS and SASEGT. The CDR3 is made up of 18 amino acids. The CDR3 region is CASSEEGSVGYRWEPQHF. The CDR3 nucleotides read TGTGCCAGCAGTGAAGAAGGTTCCGTGGGATATCGGTGGGAGCCCCAGCATTTT.

Here the CDR3 DNA reads TGTGCCAGCAGAGGACAGGTTCGCGGCTACACCTTC. Translated: CASRGQVRGYTF. The J gene is TRBJ1-2, the V gene TRBV6-5; TRBD1 agrees at 7 bases. CDR3 size: 12 residues. Germline V gene data show CDR1 as MNHEY and CDR2 as SVGAGI. The J segment lost 8 bases and the V segment lost 6 bases, leaving 6 bases of the junction unmatched.

The chain recombines TRBV19 with TRBJ1-4; no firm D call. Germline V gene data show CDR1 as LNHDA and CDR2 as SQIVND (reference sequence). Trimming cost V 7 bases and J 8 bases, with 14 bases left between them. This CDR3 comprises 13 residues. CDR3 nucleotides: TGTGCCAGTATCGGGCTGGGATCGGAAAAACTGTTTTTT. Translating it yields CASIGLGSEKLFF.

The chain employs TRBV27 and TRBJ1-1, with a weak D call TRBD1 (5 bases). The CDR3 is made up of 13 amino acids. Between the trimmed V and J ends, which lost 0 bases and 8 bases, there was a span of 10 bases. In germline, CDR1 is MNHEY, CDR2 SMNVEV (reference sequence). The CDR3 nucleotides read TGTGCCAGCAGTTTATCGATGGAGGGGGAAGCTTTCTTT. Residues: CASSLSMEGEAFF.

By its share, this clone is medium-sized. The rearrangement joins TRBV6-4 to TRBJ2-6; D uncertain. The germline V and J ends were trimmed by 0 bases and 1 base, with 4 bases remaining between them. Germline V gives CDR1 MRHNA, CDR2 SNTAGT. The CDR3 is made up of 15 amino acids. In nucleotides, the CDR3 is TGTGCCAGCAGTGACTCGGGGTCTGGGGCCAACGTCCTGACTTTC. Protein product: CASSDSGSGANVLTF.

The V call is TRBV5-1, the J call TRBJ1-1; D gene ambiguous. CDR1 is SGHRS, CDR2 YFSETQ, per germline. With 4 bases removed from V and 1 base from J, the gap between germline ends came to 11 bases. The CDR3 extends over 14 amino acids. CDR3 sequence (DNA): TGCGCCAGCAGCCCAAGGGCCCCGAACACTGAAGCTTTCTTT. Its protein is CASSPRAPNTEAFF.

The chain carries TRBV5-1 and TRBJ1-1; 7 bases align to TRBD1. V lost 4 bases to trimming and J lost 0 bases; unmatched junction nucleotides: 12. The CDR3 consists of 17 residues. Germline V lookup: CDR1 SGHRS, CDR2 YFSETQ. The CDR3 protein is CASSVSGGLLMNTEAFF. CDR3 in DNA: TGCGCCAGCAGCGTTTCAGGGGGTCTCCTCATGAACACTGAAGCTTTCTTT.

The sample holds a few counts of this clone. The V call is TRBV2, the J call TRBJ1-1, with D unresolved. The germline gives CDR1 SNHLY, CDR2 FYNNEI. V was cut by 2 bases and J by 1 base, with 8 bases left in between. The CDR3 runs to 14 residues. Here the CDR3 reads CASSESRANTEAFF. Written as DNA, the CDR3 is TGTGCCAGCAGTGAAAGTAGAGCGAACACTGAAGCTTTCTTT. Drawing the rest from reference TRBV2 and TRBJ1-1, the complete variable domain is EPEVTQTPSHQVTQMGQEVILRCVPISNHLYFYWYRQILGQKVEFLVSFYNNEISEKSEIFDDQFSVERPDGSNFTLKIRSTKLEDSAMYFCASSESRANTEAFFGQGTRLTVV.

This chain connects TRBV6-6 to TRBJ1-1; D remains unclear. Germline-derived CDR1 and CDR2 are MNHNY and SVGAGI (reference sequence). The V end was cut by 2 bases, the J end by 0 bases, with 13 bases between. This CDR3 comprises 16 residues. DNA of the CDR3: TGTGCCAGCAGTTACACCCCAGAGGGAATGAACACTGAAGCTTTCTTT. Amino acids: CASSYTPEGMNTEAFF.

This sequence joins TRBV4-2 and TRBJ2-6; no clear D gene. The ends were cut back, 1 base at V and 2 bases at J, with 9 bases in the middle. The CDR3 has 16 amino acids. Germline CDR1 LGHNA, CDR2 YNFKEQ. CDR3 region: CASSQVGQAGANVLTF. Written as DNA, the CDR3 is TGTGCCAGCAGCCAAGTAGGGCAAGCTGGGGCCAACGTCCTGACTTTC.

On this clone: A read error may produce the germline difference seen at one junction end. The V call is TRBV7-7, the J call TRBJ1-4; 7 nucleotides align to TRBD1. The CDR3 extends over 14 amino acids. Germline CDR1 reads SSHAT; CDR2 reads FNYEAQ (reference sequence). The CDR3 is CASSPGTANEKLFF. DNA of the CDR3: TGTGCTAGCAGCCCCGGGACAGCTAATGAAAAACTGTTTTTT.